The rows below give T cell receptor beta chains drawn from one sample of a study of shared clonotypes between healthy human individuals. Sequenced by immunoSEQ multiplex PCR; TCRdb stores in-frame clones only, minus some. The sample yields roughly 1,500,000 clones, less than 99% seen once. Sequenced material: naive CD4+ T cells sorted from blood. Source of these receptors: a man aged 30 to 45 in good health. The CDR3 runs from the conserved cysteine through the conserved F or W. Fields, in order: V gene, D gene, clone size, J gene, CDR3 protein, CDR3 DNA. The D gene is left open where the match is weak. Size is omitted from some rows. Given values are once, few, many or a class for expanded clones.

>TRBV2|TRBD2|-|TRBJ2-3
CASTGLAGGTHTDTQYF
TGTGCCAGCACCGGACTAGCGGGAGGAACTCACACAGATACGCAGTATTTT
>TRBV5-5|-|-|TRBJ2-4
CASSLPGKNIQYF
TGTGCCAGCAGCTTGCCAGGGAAAAACATTCAGTACTTC
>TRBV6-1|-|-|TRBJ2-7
CASSEAGFAYEQYF
TGTGCCAGCAGTGAAGCCGGCTTCGCCTACGAGCAGTACTTC
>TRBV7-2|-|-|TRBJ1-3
CASSLGFGGNTIYF
TGTGCCAGCAGCTTAGGCTTTGGGGGAAACACCATATATTTT
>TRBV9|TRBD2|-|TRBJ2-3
CASSGSGRSTDTQYF
TGTGCCAGCAGCGGAAGCGGGAGGAGCACAGATACGCAGTATTTT
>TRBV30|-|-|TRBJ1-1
CARARDTEAFF
TGTGCCCGGGCCAGGGACACTGAAGCTTTCTTT
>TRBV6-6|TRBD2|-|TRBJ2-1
CASGRLAGGRGNEQFF
TGTGCCAGCGGGAGACTAGCGGGAGGGAGGGGGAATGAGCAGTTCTTC
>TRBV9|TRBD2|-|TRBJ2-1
CASSFLAGDYNEQFF
TGTGCCAGCAGCTTCCTAGCGGGAGACTACAATGAGCAGTTCTTC
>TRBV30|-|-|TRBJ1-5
CAWSVMDNNQPQHF
TGTGCCTGGAGTGTAATGGATAACAATCAGCCCCAGCATTTT
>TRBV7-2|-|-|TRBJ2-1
CASSLRTGFVVNEQFF
TGTGCCAGCAGCTTACGAACAGGGTTCGTCGTAAATGAGCAGTTCTTC
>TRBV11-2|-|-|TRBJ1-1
CASTRHGEYTEAFF
TGTGCCAGCACCCGCCACGGAGAGTACACTGAAGCTTTCTTT
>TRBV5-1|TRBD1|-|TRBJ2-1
CASSLVGDRGPNEQFF
TGCGCCAGCAGCTTGGTGGGTGACAGGGGGCCCAATGAGCAGTTCTTC
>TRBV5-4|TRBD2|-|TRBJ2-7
CASSLRTSGAYEQYF
TGTGCCAGCAGCTTACGGACTAGCGGGGCCTACGAGCAGTACTTC
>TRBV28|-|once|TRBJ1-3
CASSLVRRGGNTIYF
TGTGCCAGCAGTTTAGTACGTAGGGGGGGAAACACCATATATTTT
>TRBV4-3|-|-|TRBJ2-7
CASSQEFRGPYEQYF
TGCGCCAGCAGCCAAGAATTCAGGGGACCCTACGAGCAGTACTTC
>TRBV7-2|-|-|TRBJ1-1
CASSLGRRFEAFF
TGTGCCAGCAGCCTAGGACGTCGTTTTGAAGCTTTCTTT
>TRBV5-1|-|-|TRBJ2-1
CASSLVGSSGSVEQFF
TGCGCCAGCAGCTTGGTGGGTAGCTCAGGGTCGGTTGAGCAGTTCTTC